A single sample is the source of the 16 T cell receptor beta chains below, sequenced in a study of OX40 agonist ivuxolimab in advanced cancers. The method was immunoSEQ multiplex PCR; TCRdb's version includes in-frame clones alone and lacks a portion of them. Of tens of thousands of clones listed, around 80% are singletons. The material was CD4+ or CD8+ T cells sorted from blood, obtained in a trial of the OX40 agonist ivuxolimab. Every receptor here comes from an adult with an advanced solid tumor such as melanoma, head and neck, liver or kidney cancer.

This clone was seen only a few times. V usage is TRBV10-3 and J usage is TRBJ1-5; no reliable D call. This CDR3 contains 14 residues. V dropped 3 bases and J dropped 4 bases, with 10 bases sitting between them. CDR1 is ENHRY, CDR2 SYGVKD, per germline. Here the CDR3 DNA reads TGTGCCATCAGTGATGGAGCGGGGAATCAGCCCCAGCATTTT. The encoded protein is CAISDGAGNQPQHF.

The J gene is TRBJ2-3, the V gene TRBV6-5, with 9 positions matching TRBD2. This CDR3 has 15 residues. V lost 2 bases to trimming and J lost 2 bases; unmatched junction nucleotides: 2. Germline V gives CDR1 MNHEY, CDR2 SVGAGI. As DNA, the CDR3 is TGTGCCAGCAGTTACCGCGGGAGGGCCACAGATACGCAGTATTTT. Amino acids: CASSYRGRATDTQYF.

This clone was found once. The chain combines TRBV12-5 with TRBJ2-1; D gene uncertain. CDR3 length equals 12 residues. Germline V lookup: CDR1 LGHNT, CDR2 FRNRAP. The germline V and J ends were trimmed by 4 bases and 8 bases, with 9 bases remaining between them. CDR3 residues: CASGWGGHEQFF. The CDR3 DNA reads TGTGCTAGTGGTTGGGGTGGTCATGAGCAGTTCTTC.

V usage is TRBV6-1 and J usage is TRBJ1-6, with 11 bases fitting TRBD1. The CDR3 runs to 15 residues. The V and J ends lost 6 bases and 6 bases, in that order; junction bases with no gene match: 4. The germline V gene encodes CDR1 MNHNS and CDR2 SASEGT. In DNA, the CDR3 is TGTGCCAGCAGGCTGGGACAGGGGGGTAATTCACCCCTCCACTTT. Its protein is CASRLGQGGNSPLHF.

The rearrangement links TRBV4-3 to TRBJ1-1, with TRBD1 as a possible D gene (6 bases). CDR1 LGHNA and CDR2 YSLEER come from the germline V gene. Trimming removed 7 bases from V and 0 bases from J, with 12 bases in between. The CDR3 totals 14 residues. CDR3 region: CASTNRALNTEAFF. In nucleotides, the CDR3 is TGCGCCAGCACCAACAGGGCACTGAACACTGAAGCTTTCTTT.

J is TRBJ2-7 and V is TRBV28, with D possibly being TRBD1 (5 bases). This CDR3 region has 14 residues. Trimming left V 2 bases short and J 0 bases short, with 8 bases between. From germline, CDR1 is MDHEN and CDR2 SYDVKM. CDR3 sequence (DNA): TGTGCCAGCAGTTTAGCACAGGTCTCCTACGAGCAGTACTTC. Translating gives CASSLAQVSYEQYF.

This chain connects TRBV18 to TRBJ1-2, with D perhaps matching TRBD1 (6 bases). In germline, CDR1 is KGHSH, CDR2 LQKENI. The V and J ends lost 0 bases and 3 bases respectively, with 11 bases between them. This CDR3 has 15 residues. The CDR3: CASSPPAGEDYGYTF. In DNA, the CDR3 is TGTGCCAGCTCACCACCGGCAGGGGAGGACTATGGCTACACCTTC.

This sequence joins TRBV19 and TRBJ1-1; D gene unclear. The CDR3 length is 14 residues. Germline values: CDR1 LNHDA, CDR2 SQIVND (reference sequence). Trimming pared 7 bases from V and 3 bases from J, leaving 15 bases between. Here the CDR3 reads CASKDPAEDTEAFF. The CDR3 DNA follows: TGTGCCAGTAAAGACCCAGCGGAGGACACTGAAGCTTTCTTT.

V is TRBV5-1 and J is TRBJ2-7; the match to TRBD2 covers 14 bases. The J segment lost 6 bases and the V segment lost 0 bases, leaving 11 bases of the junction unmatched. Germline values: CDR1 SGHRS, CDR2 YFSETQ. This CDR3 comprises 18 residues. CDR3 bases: TGCGCCAGCAGCTTGGTTGGGACTAGCGGGAGCGGTTTGGGCGAGCAGTACTTC. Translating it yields CASSLVGTSGSGLGEQYF.

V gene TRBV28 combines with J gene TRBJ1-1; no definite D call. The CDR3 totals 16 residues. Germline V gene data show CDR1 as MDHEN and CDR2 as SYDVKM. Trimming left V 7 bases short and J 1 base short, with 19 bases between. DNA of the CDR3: TGTGCCAGCAAGGGCATGGGTTGGACTCGGAACACTGAAGCTTTCTTT. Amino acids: CASKGMGWTRNTEAFF.

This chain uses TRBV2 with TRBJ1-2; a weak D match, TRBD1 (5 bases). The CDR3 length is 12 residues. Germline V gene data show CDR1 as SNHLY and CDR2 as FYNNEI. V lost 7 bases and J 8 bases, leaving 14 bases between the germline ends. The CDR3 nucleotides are TGTGCCAGCATCGGCCGGGGGGAAGGCTACACCTTC. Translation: CASIGRGEGYTF.

Here the CDR3 reads CACRGPSGNTIYF. In nucleotides, the CDR3 is TGTGCCTGCCGTGGGCCCTCTGGAAACACCATATATTTT. This chain joins TRBV7-2 and TRBJ1-3; D is uncertain. The CDR3 covers 13 residues. Per germline, CDR1 SGHTA and CDR2 FQGNSA. V dropped 11 bases and J dropped 0 bases, with 11 bases sitting between them.

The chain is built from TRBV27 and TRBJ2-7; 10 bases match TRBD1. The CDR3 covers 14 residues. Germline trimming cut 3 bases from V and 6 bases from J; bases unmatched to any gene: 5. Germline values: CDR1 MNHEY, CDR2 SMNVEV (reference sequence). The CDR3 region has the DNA TGTGCCAGCAGTTTGGGGGGACAGGGGCCCGAGCAGTACTTC. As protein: CASSLGGQGPEQYF.

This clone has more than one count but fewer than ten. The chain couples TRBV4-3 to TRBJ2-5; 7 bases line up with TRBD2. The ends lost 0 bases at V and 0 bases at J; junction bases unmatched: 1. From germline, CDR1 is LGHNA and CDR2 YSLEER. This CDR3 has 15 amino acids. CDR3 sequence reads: CASSQERGNQETQYF. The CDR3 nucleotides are TGCGCCAGCAGCCAAGAGCGGGGGAACCAAGAGACCCAGTACTTC.

The CDR3 loop is CAISQSQYQETQYF. The CDR3 nucleotides read TGTGCCATCAGTCAGAGCCAATACCAAGAGACCCAGTACTTC. This chain joins TRBV10-3 and TRBJ2-5; D gene ambiguous. V shed 5 bases and J shed 0 bases, with 10 bases lying between them. The CDR3 loop spans 14 amino acids. Germline V gene lookup returns CDR1 ENHRY and CDR2 SYGVKD.

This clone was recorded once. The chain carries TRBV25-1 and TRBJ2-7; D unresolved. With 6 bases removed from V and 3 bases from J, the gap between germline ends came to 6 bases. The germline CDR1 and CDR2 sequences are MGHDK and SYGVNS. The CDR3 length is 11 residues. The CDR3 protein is CASSWGYEQYF. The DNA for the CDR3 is TGTGCCAGCAGCTGGGGCTACGAGCAGTACTTC.